The sample holds a few counts of the clone carrying this TCR beta chain. The antigen is undetermined. The source of the sample is a study of cytomegalovirus exposure and HLA in healthy donors. Study-level information: Of the donors genotyped, about 410 in all, about 76% fell in the Caucasian-associated ancestry cluster. Study conclusions and caveats: V- and J-gene trimming of TCR beta was linked (in a later analysis) to a missense DCLRE1C variant. Later analysis identified 15,000 to 20,000 TCR beta sequences associated with HLA alleles, using a false discovery rate threshold of 0.05. The listing of roughly 160 TCR beta chains classed them as cytomegalovirus-associated.

Use of 60 Vbeta and 13 Jbeta primers characterized the PCR. Sequenced by immunoSEQ multiplex PCR; TCRdb stores in-frame clones only, minus some. Here the sample spans 150,000 to 200,000 clones, about 85% being singletons. The germline V gene encodes CDR1 SQVTM and CDR2 ANQGSEA. This CDR3 has 13 amino acids. Losses at the gene ends were 3 bases for V and 7 bases for J; bases not matched to a gene: 6. Sample: PBMCs. The origin of this receptor is a woman aged 45-60 years in good health and CMV-seronegative. The chain joins TRBV29-1 to TRBJ1-2; 9 positions agree with TRBD1. The chain's CDR3 is CSVDRDRASGYTF. The CDR3 coding sequence is TGCAGCGTTGATCGGGACAGGGCATCTGGCTACACCTTC.